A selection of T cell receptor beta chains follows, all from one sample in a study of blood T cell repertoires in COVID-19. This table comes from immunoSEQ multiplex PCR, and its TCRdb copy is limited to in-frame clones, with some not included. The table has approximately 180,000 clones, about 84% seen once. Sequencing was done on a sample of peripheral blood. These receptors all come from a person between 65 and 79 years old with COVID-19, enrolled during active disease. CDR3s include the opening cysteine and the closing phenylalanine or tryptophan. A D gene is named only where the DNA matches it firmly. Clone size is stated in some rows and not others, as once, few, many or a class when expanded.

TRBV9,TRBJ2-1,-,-,TGTGCCAGCAGCGTAGCTACCACCTACAATGAGCAGTTCTTC,CASSVATTYNEQFF
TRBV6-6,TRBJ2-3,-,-,TGTGCCAGCAGTCAAACAGGGAATACGCAGTATTTT,CASSQTGNTQYF
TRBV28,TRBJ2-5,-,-,TGTGCCAGCAATCCGGGGGGCGAAGAGACCCAGTACTTC,CASNPGGEETQYF
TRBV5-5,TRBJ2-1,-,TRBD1,TGTGCCAGCAGCCCATTGACACGGGACAGGGTTACCTACAATGAGCAGTTCTTC,CASSPLTRDRVTYNEQFF
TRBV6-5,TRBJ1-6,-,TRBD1,TGTGCCAGCAGCCAGGGGGATTCACCCCTCCACTTT,CASSQGDSPLHF
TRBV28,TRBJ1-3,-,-,TGTGCCACCCTATCGACGGGTAGCCGGGAGATATATTTT,CATLSTGSREIYF
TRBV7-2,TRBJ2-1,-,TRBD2,TGTGCCAGCAGCTTAGCAGGACTAGCGGGAGTTAATGAGCAGTTCTTC,CASSLAGLAGVNEQFF
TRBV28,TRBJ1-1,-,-,TGTGCCAGCAGTTTATATCGGGGGGCGCTTATCTCTGAAGCTTTCTTT,CASSLYRGALISEAFF
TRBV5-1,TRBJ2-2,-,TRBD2,TGCGCCAGCAGCTTTTGGACTAGCGGGGGGCTAAATGCCGGGGAGCTGTTTTTT,CASSFWTSGGLNAGELFF
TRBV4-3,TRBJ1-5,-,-,TGCGCCAGCAGCCAAGGAGTTAGCAATCAGCCCCAGCATTTT,CASSQGVSNQPQHF
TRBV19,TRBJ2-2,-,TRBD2,TGTGCCAGTAGTATCCAAGCGGGAGGGCCCGACACCGGGGAGCTGTTTTTT,CASSIQAGGPDTGELFF
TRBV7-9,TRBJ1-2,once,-,TGTGCCAGCAGCTTAGTTTCGAGACAGTCGAACTATGGCTACACCTTC,CASSLVSRQSNYGYTF
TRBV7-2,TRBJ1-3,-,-,TGTGCCAGCAGCTTACACAGGAGTCTTGGAAACACCATATATTTT,CASSLHRSLGNTIYF
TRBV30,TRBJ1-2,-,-,TGTGCCTGGAGTTTCCAGGGGTCTAACTATGGCTACACCTTC,CAWSFQGSNYGYTF
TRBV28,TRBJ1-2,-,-,TGTGCCAGCAGTTTGGACAAGCACTATGGCTACACCTTC,CASSLDKHYGYTF
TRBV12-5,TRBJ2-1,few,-,TGTGCTAGTGGTTTGGGCACCCTCGGCGGTGAGCAGTTCTTC,CASGLGTLGGEQFF
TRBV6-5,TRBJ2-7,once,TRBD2,TGTGCCAGCAGTTTCCTAGCGGGGGGGAGCTCCTACGAGCAGTACTTC,CASSFLAGGSSYEQYF
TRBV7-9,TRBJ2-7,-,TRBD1,TGTGCCAGCAGGCCGGGACAGAGCTCCTACGAGCAGTACTTC,CASRPGQSSYEQYF
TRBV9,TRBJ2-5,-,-,TGTGCCAGCAGCCTACTTGGGGCGGATAAAGAGACCCAGTACTTC,CASSLLGADKETQYF
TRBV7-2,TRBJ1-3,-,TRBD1,TGTGCCAGCAGCTTATTAGGGGGCCGGTCTGGAAACACCATATATTTT,CASSLLGGRSGNTIYF
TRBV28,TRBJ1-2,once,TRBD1,TGTGCCAGCAGTTCGCCGGGGACAGGGGGGGACTATGGCTACACCTTC,CASSSPGTGGDYGYTF
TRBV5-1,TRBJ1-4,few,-,TGCGCCAGCAGCTTGGCCTCGGGTGAAAAACTGTTTTTT,CASSLASGEKLFF
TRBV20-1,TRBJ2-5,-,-,TGCAGTGCGAGGGGGTTGGAGACCCAGTACTTC,CSARGLETQYF
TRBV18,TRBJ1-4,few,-,TGTGCCAGCTCACCCTTGGACTCCGGGGTTGAGATAAAACTGTTTTTT,CASSPLDSGVEIKLFF
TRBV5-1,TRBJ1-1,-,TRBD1,TGCGCCAGCAGCTTCGCTAGTGGCGGGACAGATGCTTTCTTT,CASSFASGGTDAFF
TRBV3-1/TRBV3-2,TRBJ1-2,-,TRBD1,TGTGCCACCCGGACAGGGAAGTACGGCTACACCTTC,CATRTGKYGYTF
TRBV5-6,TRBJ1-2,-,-,TGTGCCAGCAGCTTGGCCCTCAGGGGACACTATGGCTACACCTTC,CASSLALRGHYGYTF
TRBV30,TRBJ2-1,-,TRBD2,TGTGCCTGGAGTGTTGGTAGCGGGGTCTACAATGAGCAGTTCTTC,CAWSVGSGVYNEQFF
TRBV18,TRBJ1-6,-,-,TGTGCCAGCTCAGGTGGAAGACAGAAGAATAATTCACCCCTCCACTTT,CASSGGRQKNNSPLHF
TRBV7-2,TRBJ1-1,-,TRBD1,TGTGCCAGCAGCTTAAACAGGGGGGACACTGAAGCTTTCTTT,CASSLNRGDTEAFF
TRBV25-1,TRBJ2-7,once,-,TGTGCCAGCAGTGGGTTATCGCCGGGACACTTGTCCTACGAGCAGTACTTC,CASSGLSPGHLSYEQYF
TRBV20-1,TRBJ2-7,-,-,TGCAGTCCCCACTACATCTACGAGCAGTACTTC,CSPHYIYEQYF
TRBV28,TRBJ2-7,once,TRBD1,TGTGCCAGCGCCCCATGGGGGACAGGCGAGCAGTACTTC,CASAPWGTGEQYF
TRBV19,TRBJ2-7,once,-,TGTGCCAGTAGTATCGGTGTAGATAGAAACGAGCAGTACTTC,CASSIGVDRNEQYF
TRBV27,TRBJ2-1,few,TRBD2,TGTGCCAGCAGTTTATTCCCGGGAGGGAATTGGAATGAGCAGTTCTTC,CASSLFPGGNWNEQFF
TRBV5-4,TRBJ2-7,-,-,TGTGCCAGCAGCTTGGCAGGGATACAATCCTACGAGCAGTACTTC,CASSLAGIQSYEQYF
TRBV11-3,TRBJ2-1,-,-,TGTGCCAGCAGCGGGGCCACTAATGAGCAGTTCTTC,CASSGATNEQFF
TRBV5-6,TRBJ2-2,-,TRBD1,TGTGCCAGCAGTTACGGGACAGGGAACACCGGGGAGCTGTTTTTT,CASSYGTGNTGELFF
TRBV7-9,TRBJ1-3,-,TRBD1,TGTGCCAGCAGAGACAGGGGAGACACCATATATTTT,CASRDRGDTIYF
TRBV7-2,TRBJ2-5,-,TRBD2,TGTGCCAGCAGCTTATTCGGGAGGGCCAGTGAGACCCAGTACTTC,CASSLFGRASETQYF
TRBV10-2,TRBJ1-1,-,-,TGCGCCAGCAGTAAGACTCATGAAGCTTTCTTT,CASSKTHEAFF
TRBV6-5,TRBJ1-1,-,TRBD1,TGTGCCAGCAGTTACTTCGGACAGGGGAAACTTGAAGCTTTCTTT,CASSYFGQGKLEAFF
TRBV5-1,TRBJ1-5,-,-,TGCGCCAGCAGCTTGGGGGGGCTGGAGCCCCAGCATTTT,CASSLGGLEPQHF
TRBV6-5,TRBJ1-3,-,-,TGTGCCAGCCAGATGTCTCTTCTGTCTGGAAACACCATATATTTT,CASQMSLLSGNTIYF
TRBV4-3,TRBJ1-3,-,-,TGCGCCAGCAGCCAATACACCGGCGGTGGAAACACCATATATTTT,CASSQYTGGGNTIYF
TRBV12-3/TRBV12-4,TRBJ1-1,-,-,TGTGCCAGCAGTTCGGACACTGAAGCTTTCTTT,CASSSDTEAFF
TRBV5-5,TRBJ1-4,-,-,TGTGCCAGCAGCTTCAGAACAGGGCGGCTCGCGGCTAATGAAAAACTGTTTTTT,CASSFRTGRLAANEKLFF
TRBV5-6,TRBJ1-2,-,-,TGTGCCAGCAGCTCCTGGACAGAAATTCCTAGTCGTTATGGCTACACCTTC,CASSSWTEIPSRYGYTF
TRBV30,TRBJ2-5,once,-,TGTGCCTGGAGGTCGGAGGAGACCCAGTACTTC,CAWRSEETQYF
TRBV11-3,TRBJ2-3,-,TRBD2,TGTGCCAGCAGTTTAGCGGGGGGAATGATAGATACGCAGTATTTT,CASSLAGGMIDTQYF
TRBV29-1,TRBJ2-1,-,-,TGCAGCGTTGTGGGGGGCTCCTACAATGAGCAGTTCTTC,CSVVGGSYNEQFF
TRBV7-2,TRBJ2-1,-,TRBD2,TGTGCCAGCCTACGTAGCGGGGGGCCCTATGAGCAGTTCTTC,CASLRSGGPYEQFF
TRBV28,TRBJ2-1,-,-,TGTGCCAGCAGAGCTACAGGGACCAATGAGCAGTTCTTC,CASRATGTNEQFF
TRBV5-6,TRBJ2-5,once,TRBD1,TGTGCCAGCAGCTTATTGGGGACAGCGATACAAGAGACCCAGTACTTC,CASSLLGTAIQETQYF
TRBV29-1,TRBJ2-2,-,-,TGCAGCGTTGGCGGAGGACGGGCCGGGGAGCTGTTTTTT,CSVGGGRAGELFF
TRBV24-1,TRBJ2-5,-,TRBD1,TGTGCCACCAGTGATTACGACAGGGGTGGGGAGACCCAGTACTTC,CATSDYDRGGETQYF
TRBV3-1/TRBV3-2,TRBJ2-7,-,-,TGTGCCAGCAGCCAAGAATTAGGTGGCGGGGAGATACTAAAATTC,CASSQELGGGEILKF
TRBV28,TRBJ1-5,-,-,TGTGCCAGCAGTTTATCTACGGATCAGCCCCAGCATTTT,CASSLSTDQPQHF
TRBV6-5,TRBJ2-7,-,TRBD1,TGTGCCAGCAGTAGATCGACAGGGATCTACGAGCAGTACTTC,CASSRSTGIYEQYF
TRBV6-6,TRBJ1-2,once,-,TGTGCCAGCCAGGGTATCAACTATGGCTACACCTTC,CASQGINYGYTF